This T cell receptor beta chain was sequenced for a study of OX40 agonist ivuxolimab in advanced cancers. Study-level information: Patients received ivuxolimab, an agonistic anti-OX40 (CD134) antibody. Overall study findings and caveats: Both CD4+ and CD8+ T cell populations in blood had undergone clonal expansion by week 6 at 0.1 to 3.0 mg/kg. Expanded clones were, on average, more numerous in CD8+ T cells than in CD4+.

TCRdb keeps only in-frame clones here, not all; method: immunoSEQ multiplex PCR. There are 80,000 or so clones in the sample; 80% to 95% occur only once, and about 1.8% lies in the top ten. The germline V and J ends were trimmed by 1 base and 8 bases, with 15 bases remaining between them. The CDR3 runs to 14 residues. Germline V lookup: CDR1 SGHDT, CDR2 YYEEEE. Of note for this clone: What it binds is unknown.

V gene TRBV5-6 combines with J gene TRBJ1-1, with D maybe TRBD1 (5 bases). The clonotype comes from an adult with an advanced solid tumor such as melanoma, head and neck, liver or kidney cancer. This material consisted of CD4+ or CD8+ T cells sorted from blood, taken in a trial of the OX40 agonist ivuxolimab. CDR3 nucleotide sequence: TGTGCCAGCAGCTTGCTGGACGGGAACAGGGAAGCTTTCTTT. This gives the protein CASSLLDGNREAFF.